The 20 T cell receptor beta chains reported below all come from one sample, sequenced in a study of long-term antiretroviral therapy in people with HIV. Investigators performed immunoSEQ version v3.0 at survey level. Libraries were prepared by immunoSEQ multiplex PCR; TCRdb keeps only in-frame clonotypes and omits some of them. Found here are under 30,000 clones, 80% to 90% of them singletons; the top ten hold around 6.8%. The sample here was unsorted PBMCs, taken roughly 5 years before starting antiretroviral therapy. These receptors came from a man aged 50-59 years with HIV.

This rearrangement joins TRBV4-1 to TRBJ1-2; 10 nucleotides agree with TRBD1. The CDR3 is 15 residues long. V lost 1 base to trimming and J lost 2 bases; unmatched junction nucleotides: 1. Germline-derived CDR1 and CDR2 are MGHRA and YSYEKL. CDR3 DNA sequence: TGCGCCAGCAGCCAAGGGGGACAGGGGAACTATGGCTACACCTTC. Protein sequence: CASSQGGQGNYGYTF.

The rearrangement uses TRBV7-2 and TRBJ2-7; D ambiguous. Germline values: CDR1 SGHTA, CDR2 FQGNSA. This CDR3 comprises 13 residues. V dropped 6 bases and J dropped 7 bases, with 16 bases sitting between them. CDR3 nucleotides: TGTGCCAGCAGAGCCCCTCCCCTAGTAGAGCAGTACTTC. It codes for CASRAPPLVEQYF.

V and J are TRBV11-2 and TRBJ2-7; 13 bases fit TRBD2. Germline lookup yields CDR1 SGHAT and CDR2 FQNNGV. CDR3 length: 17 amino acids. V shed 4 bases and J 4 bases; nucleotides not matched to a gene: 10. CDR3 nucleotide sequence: TGTGCCAGCAGCTGGGAAGCAGGACTAGCGGGAGAATACGAGCAGTACTTC. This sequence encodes CASSWEAGLAGEYEQYF.

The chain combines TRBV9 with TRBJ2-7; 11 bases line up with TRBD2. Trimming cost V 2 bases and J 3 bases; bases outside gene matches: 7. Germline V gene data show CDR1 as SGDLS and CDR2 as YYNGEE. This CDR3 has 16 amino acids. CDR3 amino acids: CASSVLASGGIYEQYF. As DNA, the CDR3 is TGTGCCAGCAGCGTCCTCGCTAGCGGGGGGATCTACGAGCAGTACTTC. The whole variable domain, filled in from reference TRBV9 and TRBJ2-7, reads DSGVTQTPKHLITATGQRVTLRCSPRSGDLSVYWYQQSLDQGLQFLIQYYNGEERAKGNILERFSAQQFPDLHSELNLSSLELGDSALYFCASSVLASGGIYEQYFGPGTRLTVT.

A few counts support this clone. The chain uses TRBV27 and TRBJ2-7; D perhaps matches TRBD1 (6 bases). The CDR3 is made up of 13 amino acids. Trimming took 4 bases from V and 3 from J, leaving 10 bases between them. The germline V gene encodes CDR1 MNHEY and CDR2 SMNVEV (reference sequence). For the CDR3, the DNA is TGTGCCAGCAGTTACAGGGACAACTACGAGCAGTACTTC. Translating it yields CASSYRDNYEQYF.

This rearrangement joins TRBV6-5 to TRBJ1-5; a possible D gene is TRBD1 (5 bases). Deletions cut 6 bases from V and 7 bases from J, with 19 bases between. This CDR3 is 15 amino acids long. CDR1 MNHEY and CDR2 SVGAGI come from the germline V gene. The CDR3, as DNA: TGTGCCAGCAGGAGTACAGGTTTGGGCGGACAGCCCCAGCATTTT. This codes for CASRSTGLGGQPQHF.

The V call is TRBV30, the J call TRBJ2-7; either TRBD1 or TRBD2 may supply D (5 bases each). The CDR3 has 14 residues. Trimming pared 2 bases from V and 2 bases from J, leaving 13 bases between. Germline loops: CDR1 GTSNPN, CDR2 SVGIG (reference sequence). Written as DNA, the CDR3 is TGTGCCTGGAGTTCGGAGACGGGGCCCTACGAGCAGTACTTC. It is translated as CAWSSETGPYEQYF.

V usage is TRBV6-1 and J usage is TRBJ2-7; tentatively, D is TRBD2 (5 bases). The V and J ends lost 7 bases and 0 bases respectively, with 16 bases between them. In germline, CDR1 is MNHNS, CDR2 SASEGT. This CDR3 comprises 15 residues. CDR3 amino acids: CASTRGRTFSYEQYF. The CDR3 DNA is TGTGCCAGCACCCGAGGGCGGACGTTCTCCTACGAGCAGTACTTC.

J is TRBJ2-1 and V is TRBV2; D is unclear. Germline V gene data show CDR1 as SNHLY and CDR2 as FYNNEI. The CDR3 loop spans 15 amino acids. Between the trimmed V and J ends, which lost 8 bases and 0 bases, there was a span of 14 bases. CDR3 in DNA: TGTGCCAGCCAGCCTAACAGTTACTCCTACAATGAGCAGTTCTTC. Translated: CASQPNSYSYNEQFF.

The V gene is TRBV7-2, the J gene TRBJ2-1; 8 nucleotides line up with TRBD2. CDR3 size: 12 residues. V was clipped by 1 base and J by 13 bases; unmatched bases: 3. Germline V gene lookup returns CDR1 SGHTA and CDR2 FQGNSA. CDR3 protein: CASSLELAEQFF. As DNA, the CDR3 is TGTGCCAGCAGCTTAGAACTAGCGGAACAGTTCTTC.

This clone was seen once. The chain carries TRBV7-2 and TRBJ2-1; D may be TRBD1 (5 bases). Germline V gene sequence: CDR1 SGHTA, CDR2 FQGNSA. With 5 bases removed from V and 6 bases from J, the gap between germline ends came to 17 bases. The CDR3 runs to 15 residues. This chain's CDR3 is CASSRPPLGLNEQFF. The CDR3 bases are TGTGCCAGCAGCCGACCTCCATTGGGGCTCAATGAGCAGTTCTTC.

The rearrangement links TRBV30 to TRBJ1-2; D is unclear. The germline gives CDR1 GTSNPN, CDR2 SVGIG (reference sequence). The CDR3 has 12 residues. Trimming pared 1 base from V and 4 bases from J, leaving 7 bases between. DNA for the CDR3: TGTGCCTGGAGTGGTTCCGGCTATGGCTACACCTTC. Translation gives CAWSGSGYGYTF.

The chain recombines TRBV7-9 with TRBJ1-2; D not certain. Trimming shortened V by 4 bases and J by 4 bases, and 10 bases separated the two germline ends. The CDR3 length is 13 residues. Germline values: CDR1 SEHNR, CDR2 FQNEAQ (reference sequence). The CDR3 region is CASSYGRLYGYTF. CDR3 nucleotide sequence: TGTGCCAGCAGCTACGGACGGCTCTATGGCTACACCTTC.

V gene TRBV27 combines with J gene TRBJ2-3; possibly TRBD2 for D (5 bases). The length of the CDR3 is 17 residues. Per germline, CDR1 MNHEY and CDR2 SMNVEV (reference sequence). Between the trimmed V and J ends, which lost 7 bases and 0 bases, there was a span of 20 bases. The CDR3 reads CASTSLRDYLSTDTQYF. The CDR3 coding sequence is TGTGCCAGCACATCCCTGCGAGACTACCTTAGCACAGATACGCAGTATTTT.

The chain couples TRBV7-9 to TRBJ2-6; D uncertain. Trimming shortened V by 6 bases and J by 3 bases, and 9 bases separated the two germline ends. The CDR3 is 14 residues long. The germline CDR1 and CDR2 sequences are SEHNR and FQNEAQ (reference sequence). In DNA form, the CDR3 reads TGTGCCAGCAGACCAAGAGGTGGGGCCAACGTCCTGACTTTC. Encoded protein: CASRPRGGANVLTF.

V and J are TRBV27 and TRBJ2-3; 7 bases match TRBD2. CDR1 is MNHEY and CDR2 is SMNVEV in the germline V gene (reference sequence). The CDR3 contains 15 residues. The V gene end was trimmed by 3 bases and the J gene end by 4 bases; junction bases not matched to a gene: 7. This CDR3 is CASSFRGRASDTQYF. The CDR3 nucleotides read TGTGCCAGCAGTTTTCGAGGGAGGGCCTCAGATACGCAGTATTTT.

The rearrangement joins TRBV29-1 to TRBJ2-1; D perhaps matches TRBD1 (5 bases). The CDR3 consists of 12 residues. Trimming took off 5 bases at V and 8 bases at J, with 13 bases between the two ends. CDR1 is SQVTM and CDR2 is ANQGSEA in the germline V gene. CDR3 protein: CSVRRAPDEQFF. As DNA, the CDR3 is TGCAGCGTTCGCAGGGCTCCGGATGAGCAGTTCTTC.

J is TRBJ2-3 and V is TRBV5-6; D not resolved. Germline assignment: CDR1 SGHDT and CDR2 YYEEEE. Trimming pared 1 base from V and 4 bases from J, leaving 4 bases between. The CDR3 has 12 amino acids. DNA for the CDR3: TGTGCCAGCAGCTTGTTTGCAGATACGCAGTATTTT. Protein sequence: CASSLFADTQYF.

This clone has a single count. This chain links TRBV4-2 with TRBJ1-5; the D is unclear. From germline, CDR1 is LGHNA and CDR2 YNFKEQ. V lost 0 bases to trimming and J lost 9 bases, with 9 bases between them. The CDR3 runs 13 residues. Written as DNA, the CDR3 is TGTGCCAGCAGCCAAGATGGAGGGCGGCCCCAGCATTTT. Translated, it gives CASSQDGGRPQHF.

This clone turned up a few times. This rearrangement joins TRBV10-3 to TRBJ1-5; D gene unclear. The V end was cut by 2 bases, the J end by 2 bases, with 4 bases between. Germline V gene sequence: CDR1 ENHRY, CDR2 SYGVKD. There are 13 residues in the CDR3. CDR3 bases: TGTGCCATCAGTGAGCTCGGCAATCAGCCCCAGCATTTT. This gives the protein CAISELGNQPQHF.